Below are 3 T cell receptor beta chains sequenced from a single sample in a study of T cell repertoires in cytomegalovirus infection. TCRdb independently ran MiXCR on the reads; one entry per CDR3 protein. The table shows some 270,000 distinct CDR3 sequences, with about 18% occurring only once. Input material: CD8+ T cells from PBMCs. Receptors were obtained from a human donor in good health (CMV status not recorded). Some clones in this sample may be carry-over from other donors' samples.

The chain has TRBV6-8 and TRBJ2-1, with 7 bases identical to TRBD2. The CDR3 loop spans 15 amino acids. Trimming cost V 2 bases and J 8 bases; bases outside gene matches: 9. Germline CDR1 reads MNHGY; CDR2 reads SAAAGT. The CDR3 DNA is TGTGCCAGCAGTTACAGCAGCGGGGAACGGGATGAGCAGTTCTTC. Translated, it gives CASSYSSGERDEQFF.

V is TRBV12-5 and J is TRBJ2-3; 12 bases agree with TRBD2. Germline V gene data show CDR1 as LGHNT and CDR2 as FRNRAP. Germline trimming cut 6 bases from V and 2 bases from J; bases unmatched to any gene: 18. The CDR3 is 20 amino acids. This CDR3 reads CASGGTGTSGSDAHTDTQYF. Here the CDR3 DNA reads TGTGCTAGTGGCGGAACCGGGACTAGCGGGTCCGACGCTCACACAGATACGCAGTATTTT. Based on the CDR3 plus reference TRBV12-5 and TRBJ2-3, the full variable domain is DARVTQTPRHKVTEMGQEVTMRCQPILGHNTVFWYRQTMMQGLELLAYFRNRAPLDDSGMPKDRFSAEMPDATLATLKIQPSEPRDSAVYFCASGGTGTSGSDAHTDTQYFGPGTRLTVL.

V is TRBV5-1 and J is TRBJ2-5; tentatively, D is TRBD1 (5 bases). The ends were cut back, 4 bases at V and 1 base at J, with 14 bases in the middle. There are 15 residues in the CDR3. Germline lookup yields CDR1 SGHRS and CDR2 YFSETQ. The CDR3 DNA reads as TGCGCCAGCAGCCCGACAGTTTCGATCCAAGAGACCCAGTACTTC. It translates to CASSPTVSIQETQYF. The whole variable domain, remainder taken from reference TRBV5-1 and TRBJ2-5, is KAGVTQTPRYLIKTRGQQVTLSCSPISGHRSVSWYQQTPGQGLQFLFEYFSETQRNKGNFPGRFSGRQFSNSRSEMNVSTLELGDSALYLCASSPTVSIQETQYFGPGTRLLVL.